This T cell receptor (beta chain) is drawn from a study of cytomegalovirus exposure and HLA in healthy donors. Looked up from germline, CDR1 is SGDLS and CDR2 is YYNGEE. J lost 3 bases, V lost 4 bases, and 11 bases had no gene match. The CDR3 totals 16 residues. 60 Vbeta and 13 Jbeta primers were used in PCR. Using immunoSEQ multiplex PCR, the repertoire was profiled, and TCRdb retains in-frame clones only, with some absent. The sample has hundreds of thousands of clones, around 80% seen once. The chain has TRBV9 and TRBJ1-1; 8 positions agree with TRBD1. The sequencing sample was made of PBMCs. This TCR came from a woman in her 40s in good health and CMV-seronegative. CDR3: CASSLTLDRVDTEAFF. In DNA, the CDR3 is TGTGCCAGCAGCCTTACCCTGGACAGGGTAGACACTGAAGCTTTCTTT.